The 10 T cell receptor beta chains below come from one sample, sequenced in a study of OX40 agonist ivuxolimab in advanced cancers. The repertoire was sequenced with immunoSEQ multiplex PCR; TCRdb's copy has only in-frame clones and lacks some. The sample lists approximately 13,000 clones; 84% were seen once. This material consisted of CD4+ or CD8+ T cells sorted from blood, taken in a trial of the OX40 agonist ivuxolimab. These receptors were taken from an adult with an advanced solid tumor such as melanoma, head and neck, liver or kidney cancer.

CDR3 amino acids: CATSRDSNSGTGVLPLHF. In DNA form, the CDR3 reads TGTGCCACCAGCAGAGATTCTAATTCCGGGACAGGGGTTTTACCCCTCCACTTT. This chain connects TRBV15 to TRBJ1-6, with 10 bases that match TRBD1. After removal of 0 bases from V and 12 bases from J, the junction contained 14 bases not matched to a gene. The CDR3 totals 18 residues. Germline CDR1 is LNHNV and CDR2 is YYDKDF (reference sequence).

The rearrangement uses TRBV9 and TRBJ2-3; 8 bases match TRBD2. V was clipped by 3 bases and J by 4 bases; unmatched bases: 4. The CDR3 has 14 residues. Germline CDR1 is SGDLS and CDR2 is YYNGEE. Written as DNA, the CDR3 is TGTGCCAGCAGCGGTAGCGGGACCTCAGATACGCAGTATTTT. It codes for CASSGSGTSDTQYF. Together with reference TRBV9 and TRBJ2-3, the CDR3 gives the full variable domain: DSGVTQTPKHLITATGQRVTLRCSPRSGDLSVYWYQQSLDQGLQFLIQYYNGEERAKGNILERFSAQQFPDLHSELNLSSLELGDSALYFCASSGSGTSDTQYFGPGTRLTVL.

The V and J genes are TRBV25-1 and TRBJ1-1, with D possibly TRBD1 on 5 matching bases. Trimming cost V 4 bases and J 10 bases, with 13 bases left between them. Germline V gene sequence: CDR1 MGHDK, CDR2 SYGVNS. The CDR3 length is 12 residues. The DNA of the CDR3 is TGTGCCAGCAGTGTGGGCGGGGGGGGAGCTTTCTTT. As protein: CASSVGGGGAFF.

The rearrangement uses TRBV6-1 and TRBJ2-2; D is tentatively TRBD1 or TRBD2 (5 bases each). The CDR3 contains 15 residues. V lost 7 bases and J 5 bases, leaving 17 bases between the germline ends. Germline lookup yields CDR1 MNHNS and CDR2 SASEGT. The CDR3 region is CASMRRGPLTGELFF. CDR3 bases: TGTGCCAGCATGAGACGGGGACCTTTGACCGGGGAGCTGTTTTTT.

V gene TRBV6-1 combines with J gene TRBJ2-4, with D maybe TRBD2 (6 bases). Germline CDR1 MNHNS, CDR2 SASEGT. V was clipped by 6 bases and J by 0 bases, with 12 bases between them. This CDR3 is 15 amino acids long. The CDR3 reads CASRLEGLAKNIQYF. The CDR3 nucleotides are TGTGCCAGCAGACTCGAGGGACTAGCCAAAAACATTCAGTACTTC.

There are a few counts of this clone. V and J are TRBV7-9 and TRBJ2-5; 10 bases are a match to TRBD2. Germline V gene data show CDR1 as SEHNR and CDR2 as FQNEAQ (reference sequence). The V segment lost 10 bases and the J segment 1 base; nucleotides outside the gene matches: 6. CDR3 length: 14 residues. CDR3 region: CATASGRAQETQYF. As DNA, the CDR3 is TGTGCCACCGCGAGCGGGAGGGCCCAAGAGACCCAGTACTTC.

Concerning this clone itself: At one end the junction does not follow the germline gene, possibly because of a read error. The chain employs TRBV7-7 and TRBJ1-4; D not resolved. Germline CDR1 is SSHAT and CDR2 is FNYEAQ (reference sequence). CDR3 length: 14 residues. CDR3 sequence (DNA): TGTGCTAGCAGCTTAACCCCACGGTCGGAAAAACTGTTTTTT. Translating gives CASSLTPRSEKLFF. Combining the CDR3 with reference TRBV7-7 and TRBJ1-4 gives the whole variable domain GAGVSQSPRYKVTKRGQDVTLRCDPISSHATLYWYQQALGQGPEFLTYFNYEAQPDKSGLPSDRFSAERPEGSISTLTIQRTEQRDSAMYRCASSLTPRSEKLFFGSGTQLSVL.

The J gene is TRBJ2-1, the V gene TRBV29-1; 12 positions agree with TRBD1. The CDR3 consists of 13 residues. Germline CDR1 and CDR2: SQVTM and ANQGSEA. Trimming took 7 bases from V and 9 from J; bases not matched to a gene: 7. CDR3 in amino acids: CSAGGTGGSEQFF. CDR3 nucleotides: TGCAGCGCTGGGGGGACAGGGGGCAGTGAGCAGTTCTTC.

The chain has TRBV15 and TRBJ2-5; a weak D match, TRBD1 (5 bases). Between the trimmed V and J ends, which lost 0 bases and 1 base, there was a span of 12 bases. The CDR3 extends over 16 amino acids. In germline, CDR1 is LNHNV, CDR2 YYDKDF (reference sequence). CDR3 sequence: CATSREIRARQETQYF. The CDR3 coding sequence is TGTGCCACCAGCAGAGAGATCAGGGCGCGCCAAGAGACCCAGTACTTC.

This chain joins TRBV29-1 and TRBJ2-3; 12 bases agree with TRBD2. The CDR3 runs to 15 residues. Germline CDR1 reads SQVTM; CDR2 reads ANQGSEA. With 4 bases clipped from V and 4 bases from J, the junction kept 6 bases outside the gene matches. The CDR3, as DNA: TGCAGCGTTGCACTAGCGGGAGGCCGGCCAGATACGCAGTATTTT. Translated, it gives CSVALAGGRPDTQYF.